The clone carrying this T cell receptor beta chain was detected a few times. Its antigen is undetermined. Investigators reverse transcribed all isolated RNA, so they sequenced expressed TCRB transcripts. This table comes from immunoSEQ multiplex PCR, and its TCRdb copy is limited to in-frame clones, with some not included. The sample has 600,000 to 700,000 clones; around 12% are singletons. Post-sort purity exceeded 95% for all sorted populations. These data belong to a study of beta chain features in type 1 diabetes. The study, taken as a whole, reports: Among patients with Type 1 diabetes, TCRB CDR3s were moderately but significantly shorter in every one of the four CD4+ subsets.

Germline CDR1 SGHTA, CDR2 FQGNSA. The CDR3 is 14 residues long. The trim removed 6 bases at V and 2 bases at J, leaving 4 bases unmatched. Sequencing input: naive CD4+ T cells from blood. This TCR was sampled from a young man with type 1 diabetes. The V call is TRBV7-2, the J call TRBJ2-7, with 10 nucleotides matching TRBD1. The CDR3 DNA follows: TGTGCCAGCAGATCGACAGGGGGCGCCTACGAGCAGTACTTC. Its translation is CASRSTGGAYEQYF.